The 32 T cell receptor beta chains below come from one sample, sequenced in a study of vaccination effects on CD4 cells after COVID-19. Assay: immunoSEQ multiplex PCR; the TCRdb copy retains only in-frame clones and omits some. The sample yields tens of thousands of clones, about 86% seen once. ViraFEST assay sequencing came after antigen-specific CD4+ T cells were expanded with viral peptide pools. When around nine days of culture had elapsed, CD4+ T cells were isolated. BNT162b2 vaccine or mRNA-1273 vaccine was given to participants in two doses. Their recognized antigens are unknown. The input for sequencing was CD4+ T cells from PBMCs cultured with HCoV-229E spike peptides, taken after COVID-19 vaccination. The receptors come from a human donor who received a COVID-19 vaccine.

This clone was counted a few times. J is TRBJ2-3 and V is TRBV14, with TRBD1 matching 7 bases. The CDR3 is 14 amino acids. Trimming cost V 3 bases and J 3 bases; bases outside gene matches: 3. Germline values: CDR1 SGHDN, CDR2 FVKESK. In nucleotides, the CDR3 is TGTGCCAGCAGCCACCCGGGACAGACAGATACGCAGTATTTT. This gives the protein CASSHPGQTDTQYF.

The chain has TRBV4-1 and TRBJ2-1, with 11 bases aligning to TRBD2. The CDR3 length is 17 residues. Trimming at V came to 3 bases and at J to 4 bases, leaving 8 bases not matched to a gene. Germline-derived CDR1 and CDR2 are MGHRA and YSYEKL. CDR3 sequence: CASSQRIAGGVYNEQFF. CDR3 in DNA: TGCGCCAGCAGCCAGCGAATAGCGGGGGGGGTTTACAATGAGCAGTTCTTC.

This sequence joins TRBV5-1 and TRBJ1-5; D not certain. V was clipped by 0 bases and J by 9 bases, with 10 bases between them. Germline loops: CDR1 SGHRS, CDR2 YFSETQ. CDR3 length: 13 residues. CDR3 DNA: TGCGCCAGCAGCTTGGGGATCGGGCGGCCCCAGCATTTT. Amino acid sequence: CASSLGIGRPQHF.

This rearrangement joins TRBV5-4 to TRBJ2-2; D might be TRBD2 (6 bases). V lost 0 bases to trimming and J lost 0 bases, with 9 bases between them. Germline CDR1 reads SGHNT; CDR2 reads YYREEE (reference sequence). The CDR3 is made up of 16 amino acids. The CDR3 protein is CASSLDGGTNTGELFF. The DNA for the CDR3 is TGTGCCAGCAGCTTGGATGGAGGGACGAACACCGGGGAGCTGTTTTTT.

V is TRBV27 and J is TRBJ1-2; D is perhaps TRBD1 (6 bases). Per germline, CDR1 MNHEY and CDR2 SMNVEV (reference sequence). V lost 2 bases and J lost 2, with 12 bases in between. The CDR3 is 15 residues long. CDR3: CASSLGGGSNYGYTF. CDR3 nucleotide sequence: TGTGCCAGCAGTTTAGGAGGGGGAAGCAACTATGGCTACACCTTC.

The CDR3 DNA is TGTGCCAGCAGCAACGAGAACTATGGCTACACCTTC. As protein: CASSNENYGYTF. The rearrangement uses TRBV21-1 and TRBJ1-2. TRBV21-1 is a pseudogene locus. This CDR3 is built from 12 residues.

V usage is TRBV10-3 and J usage is TRBJ1-5, with no clear D. V was pared by 0 bases and J by 0 bases, with 12 bases between. The germline gives CDR1 ENHRY, CDR2 SYGVKD. The length of the CDR3 is 17 residues. CDR3 in amino acids: CAISESEGWGSNQPQHF. The CDR3, as DNA: TGTGCCATCAGTGAGTCGGAGGGCTGGGGTAGCAATCAGCCCCAGCATTTT.

This sequence joins TRBV2 and TRBJ2-5; D gene ambiguous. Germline V gene data show CDR1 as SNHLY and CDR2 as FYNNEI. CDR3 length equals 12 residues. Trimming cost V 6 bases and J 4 bases, with 9 bases left between them. CDR3 DNA sequence: TGTGCCAGCAGCTTGGCAGGAGAGACCCAGTACTTC. Translation gives CASSLAGETQYF.

This rearrangement joins TRBV10-3 to TRBJ1-2; 10 bases are a match to TRBD1. Germline CDR1 ENHRY, CDR2 SYGVKD. The CDR3 loop spans 13 amino acids. Trimming took 6 bases from V and 7 from J; bases not matched to a gene: 5. CDR3 nucleotide sequence: TGTGCCATCAGGGGGACAGGGGCGGGTGGCTACACCTTC. Protein product: CAIRGTGAGGYTF.

V is TRBV30 and J is TRBJ2-2; 7 bases align to TRBD2. The V gene end was trimmed by 3 bases and the J gene end by 7 bases; junction bases not matched to a gene: 8. The CDR3 is 14 amino acids. Germline assignment: CDR1 GTSNPN and CDR2 SVGIG (reference sequence). The CDR3: CAWRGGILVGELFF. The DNA for the CDR3 is TGTGCCTGGAGGGGGGGGATTCTAGTCGGGGAGCTGTTTTTT.

The chain recombines TRBV5-1 with TRBJ1-3; TRBD1 aligns across 8 bases. The CDR3 consists of 18 residues. CDR1 SGHRS and CDR2 YFSETQ come from the germline V gene. V shed 4 bases, J shed 0 bases, and the junction held 12 bases outside the gene matches. The CDR3, as DNA: TGCGCCAGCAGCCTCGGGACAGGCGTAGCGGACTCTGGAAACACCATATATTTT. Amino acids: CASSLGTGVADSGNTIYF.

This clone was seen more than once but under ten times. V gene TRBV7-8 combines with J gene TRBJ2-2; D perhaps matches TRBD2 (5 bases). V lost 5 bases and J 8 bases, leaving 15 bases between the germline ends. This CDR3 comprises 14 residues. From germline, CDR1 is SGHVS and CDR2 FQNEAQ. This CDR3 is CASSRGSPPGELFF. The CDR3 coding sequence is TGTGCCAGCAGCCGCGGGTCTCCCCCGGGGGAGCTGTTTTTT.

The gene calls are TRBV24-1 and TRBJ1-1, with D perhaps matching TRBD1 (5 bases). V was pared by 5 bases and J by 1 base, with 16 bases between. The CDR3 has 16 residues. Germline V gene lookup returns CDR1 KGHDR and CDR2 SFDVKD. The CDR3 loop reads CATSVGPGQGNTEAFF. CDR3 nucleotide sequence: TGTGCCACCAGTGTAGGACCAGGACAAGGGAACACTGAAGCTTTCTTT.

The genes are TRBV27 and TRBJ2-4; D gene ambiguous. V was cut by 0 bases and J by 0 bases, with 9 bases left in between. Per germline, CDR1 MNHEY and CDR2 SMNVEV (reference sequence). The CDR3 totals 16 residues. CDR3 in DNA: TGTGCCAGCAGTTTATCGCGCGGCCTAGCCAAAAACATTCAGTACTTC. This translates into CASSLSRGLAKNIQYF.

V gene TRBV3-1 (or the pseudogene TRBV3-2) combines with J gene TRBJ2-1, with a tentative D call TRBD2 (5 bases). CDR1 is LGHDT, CDR2 YNNKEL, per germline (reference sequence). The CDR3 has 17 amino acids. V lost 4 bases, J lost 5 bases, and 21 bases lay in between. The CDR3 sequence is CASSPPWGADLNNEQFF. As DNA, the CDR3 is TGTGCCAGCAGCCCCCCCTGGGGAGCGGACCTAAACAATGAGCAGTTCTTC.

The chain links TRBV14 to TRBJ2-5; a weak D match, TRBD2 (7 bases). Germline V gene sequence: CDR1 SGHDN, CDR2 FVKESK. V was clipped by 0 bases and J by 5 bases, with 16 bases between them. The CDR3 has 16 residues. CDR3 residues: CASSQDSGGPGETQYF. The CDR3 DNA is TGTGCCAGCAGCCAAGATTCCGGGGGGCCGGGGGAGACCCAGTACTTC.

V gene TRBV5-1 combines with J gene TRBJ1-1; maybe TRBD1 (5 bases). V lost 7 bases and J 1 base, leaving 17 bases between the germline ends. CDR1 and CDR2 (germline): SGHRS, YFSETQ. This CDR3 contains 15 residues. The CDR3 sequence is CASAWGGGENTEAFF. The DNA of the CDR3 is TGCGCCAGCGCCTGGGGGGGTGGGGAGAACACTGAAGCTTTCTTT.

This chain connects TRBV6-2 or TRBV6-3 to TRBJ1-1; 7 bases align to TRBD1. Germline V gene lookup returns CDR1 MNHEY and CDR2 SVGEGT. This CDR3 contains 12 residues. Unmatched junction bases numbered 0, after V lost 4 bases and J lost 4 bases. The CDR3 is CASSSGGTEAFF. CDR3 bases: TGTGCCAGCAGTTCAGGGGGCACTGAAGCTTTCTTT.

V is TRBV6-6 and J is TRBJ1-4; D is ambiguous. Germline assignment: CDR1 MNHNY and CDR2 SVGAGI (reference sequence). V lost 1 base, J lost 5 bases, and 5 bases lay in between. The CDR3 has 13 amino acids. CDR3 amino acids: CASSYFLNEKLFF. The CDR3 DNA sequence: TGTGCCAGCAGTTACTTCCTCAATGAAAAACTGTTTTTT.

The chain has TRBV18 and TRBJ2-7; no reliable D call. This CDR3 spans 13 amino acids. Germline V lookup: CDR1 KGHSH, CDR2 LQKENI. V was pared by 3 bases and J by 6 bases, with 12 bases between. The chain's CDR3 is CASSPSPLGEQYV. In nucleotides, the CDR3 is TGTGCCAGCTCACCTTCCCCCCTGGGCGAGCAGTACGTC.

This clone came up once. The chain has TRBV7-9 and TRBJ2-6; D may be TRBD1 or TRBD2 (7 bases each). Germline-derived CDR1 and CDR2 are SEHNR and FQNEAQ (reference sequence). V was clipped by 6 bases and J by 2 bases, with 17 bases between them. The CDR3 covers 17 residues. The CDR3 spells CASSAQGGGPGANVLTF. The CDR3, as DNA: TGTGCCAGCAGTGCTCAGGGGGGGGGCCCTGGGGCCAACGTCCTGACTTTC. Variable domain in full (rest from reference TRBV7-9 and TRBJ2-6): DTGVSQNPRHKITKRGQNVTFRCDPISEHNRLYWYRQTLGQGPEFLTYFQNEAQLEKSRLLSDRFSAERPKGSFSTLEIQRTEQGDSAMYLCASSAQGGGPGANVLTFGAGSRLTVL.

CDR3 DNA: TGTGCCAGCAGCGGCCCCCGGAGTGGAAACACCATATATTTT. Translated, it gives CASSGPRSGNTIYF. The chain recombines TRBV9 with TRBJ1-3; no firm D call. Trimming cost V 3 bases and J 3 bases, with 10 bases left between them. CDR3 length: 14 amino acids. Per the germline V gene, CDR1 is SGDLS and CDR2 is YYNGEE.

The chain carries TRBV4-1 and TRBJ2-6; TRBD2 aligns across 8 bases. Germline CDR1 and CDR2: MGHRA and YSYEKL. After removal of 7 bases from V and 2 bases from J, the junction contained 13 bases not matched to a gene. This CDR3 region has 18 residues. CDR3 DNA: TGCGCCAGCACCCCCGGGGGGGGGAATAACGCTGGGGCCAACGTCCTGACTTTC. This gives the protein CASTPGGGNNAGANVLTF.

This sequence joins TRBV15 and TRBJ1-4; D gene unclear. This CDR3 is built from 14 residues. Looked up from germline, CDR1 is LNHNV and CDR2 is YYDKDF (reference sequence). With 0 bases removed from V and 8 bases from J, the gap between germline ends came to 10 bases. The chain's CDR3 is CATSRDFESEKLFF. DNA for the CDR3: TGTGCCACCAGCAGAGATTTCGAGAGCGAAAAACTGTTTTTT.

The chain carries TRBV10-1 and TRBJ2-1; D may be TRBD1 (5 bases). Germline V gene data show CDR1 as WNHNN and CDR2 as SYGVQD (reference sequence). V gave up 6 bases and J gave up 10 bases, with 16 bases separating them. The length of the CDR3 is 13 residues. CDR3 DNA: TGCGCCAGCAGCCCAGGCAGGGTTGGGGAGCAGTTCTTC. Protein sequence: CASSPGRVGEQFF.

The V gene is TRBV18, the J gene TRBJ1-2; D gene ambiguous. Germline V gives CDR1 KGHSH, CDR2 LQKENI. This CDR3 comprises 13 residues. Trimming shortened V by 2 bases and J by 8 bases, and 12 bases separated the two germline ends. This chain's CDR3 is CASSPDMGSGYTF. CDR3 DNA: TGTGCCAGCTCACCAGACATGGGTTCGGGCTACACCTTC.

The chain links TRBV5-4 to TRBJ1-2, with 11 bases matching TRBD1. The CDR3 is made up of 15 amino acids. Germline-derived CDR1 and CDR2 are SGHNT and YYREEE (reference sequence). The trim removed 0 bases at V and 2 bases at J, leaving 0 bases unmatched. The CDR3 is CASSLGTGGNYGYTF. The CDR3 DNA reads TGTGCCAGCAGCTTGGGGACAGGGGGCAACTATGGCTACACCTTC.

The rearrangement joins TRBV24-1 to TRBJ1-5; tentative D call: TRBD1 (5 bases). The CDR3 has 15 residues. The V and J ends lost 6 bases and 9 bases respectively, with 20 bases between them. CDR1 and CDR2 (germline): KGHDR, SFDVKD. CDR3 in DNA: TGTGCCACCAGTAGAACCGGGACGGGAGAACGGCCCCAGCATTTT. It yields the protein CATSRTGTGERPQHF.

The genes are TRBV6-6 and TRBJ1-1; D may be TRBD1 (5 bases). V lost 4 bases, J lost 2 bases, and 14 bases lay in between. The CDR3 loop spans 15 amino acids. CDR1 and CDR2 (germline): MNHNY, SVGAGI (reference sequence). The CDR3 protein is CASSWGDRVNTEAFF. CDR3 coding DNA: TGTGCCAGCAGTTGGGGAGACAGAGTAAACACTGAAGCTTTCTTT.

V usage is TRBV19 and J usage is TRBJ1-1, with D possibly matching TRBD1 (5 bases). V gave up 1 base and J gave up 4 bases, with 16 bases separating them. In germline, CDR1 is LNHDA, CDR2 SQIVND (reference sequence). The CDR3 has 16 amino acids. CDR3 in DNA: TGTGCCAGTAGTATAGGAATGCAGGGAGTGGGCACTGAAGCTTTCTTT. Translating it yields CASSIGMQGVGTEAFF.

The rearrangement links TRBV2 to TRBJ2-3, with 12 bases identical to TRBD1. Germline V gene sequence: CDR1 SNHLY, CDR2 FYNNEI. The V and J ends lost 11 bases and 3 bases, in that order; junction bases with no gene match: 6. The CDR3 length is 14 residues. The CDR3 loop is CACRDRGRTDTQYF. CDR3 sequence (DNA): TGTGCCTGCCGGGACAGGGGGCGAACAGATACGCAGTATTTT.

This sequence joins TRBV11-3 and TRBJ2-7, with a tentative D call TRBD2 (6 bases). V was clipped by 1 base and J by 6 bases, with 16 bases between them. CDR1 SGHNT and CDR2 YENEEA come from the germline V gene. CDR3 length: 15 amino acids. CDR3 bases: TGTGCCAGCAGCTTAGGACGGGGGTTAAATGGCGAGCAGTACGTC. This encodes CASSLGRGLNGEQYV.